These 20 T cell receptor beta chains were all obtained from the same sample, sequenced in a study of T cell responses to AZD1222 COVID-19 vaccine. Sequencing was performed with immunoSEQ multiplex PCR; in TCRdb, only in-frame clones are kept and a portion is missing. The sample has tens of thousands of clones, 86% seen once. The sequencing used peripheral blood, collected on day 0 of AZD1222 vaccination. The receptors stem from an adult in good health.

The CDR3 spells CASIWNGQGQETQYF. CDR3 in DNA: TGTGCCAGCATTTGGAATGGACAGGGCCAAGAGACCCAGTACTTC. J is TRBJ2-5 and V is TRBV2; 8 nucleotides align to TRBD1. The CDR3 has 15 amino acids. Germline V CDR1 and CDR2: SNHLY, FYNNEI. V dropped 7 bases and J dropped 1; count of bases not matched to a gene: 8.

This clone was detected once. The rearrangement uses TRBV3-1 (or the pseudogene TRBV3-2) and TRBJ2-1; 16 nucleotides align to TRBD2. Germline CDR1 reads LGHDT; CDR2 reads YNNKEL (reference sequence). The CDR3 length is 16 residues. The ends lost 6 bases at V and 7 bases at J; junction bases unmatched: 6. In DNA form, the CDR3 reads TGTGCCAGCAGAGTGGGACTAGCGGGAGGGGAGAATGAGCAGTTCTTC. Translating it yields CASRVGLAGGENEQFF.

The chain uses TRBV10-1 and TRBJ2-1; TRBD2 is a possible D gene (5 bases). The CDR3 spans 17 residues. From germline, CDR1 is WNHNN and CDR2 SYGVQD (reference sequence). The V end was cut by 0 bases, the J end by 5 bases, with 17 bases between. This chain's CDR3 is CASSESEGGLKDNEQFF. In DNA, the CDR3 is TGCGCCAGCAGTGAGTCGGAAGGAGGACTTAAGGACAATGAGCAGTTCTTC.

This chain joins TRBV6-2 or TRBV6-3 and TRBJ1-5; tentatively, D is TRBD1 (5 bases). CDR1 is MNHEY, CDR2 SVGEGT, per germline. This CDR3 is 17 amino acids long. Trimming removed 3 bases at V and 4 bases at J, with 19 bases between. The CDR3 DNA reads as TGTGCCAGCAGTTATCCACCCCAGGGCTTCGGGAATCAGCCCCAGCATTTT. Translation: CASSYPPQGFGNQPQHF.

The chain employs TRBV6-5 and TRBJ1-1; unclear D gene. Trimming shortened V by 0 bases and J by 7 bases, and 9 bases separated the two germline ends. Germline assignment: CDR1 MNHEY and CDR2 SVGAGI. This CDR3 has 13 amino acids. CDR3 nucleotide sequence: TGTGCCAGCAGTTACTCCCAAGGTAATGAAGCTTTCTTT. It codes for CASSYSQGNEAFF.

The chain has TRBV18 and TRBJ2-3; D remains ambiguous. The V and J ends lost 0 bases and 2 bases respectively, with 9 bases between them. In germline, CDR1 is KGHSH, CDR2 LQKENI. This CDR3 contains 15 residues. CDR3 coding DNA: TGTGCCAGCTCACCACCCGCTGTGACCACAGATACGCAGTATTTT. This sequence encodes CASSPPAVTTDTQYF. The full variable domain, completed using reference TRBV18 and TRBJ2-3, is NAGVMQNPRHLVRRRGQEARLRCSPMKGHSHVYWYRQLPEEGLKFMVYLQKENIIDESGMPKERFSAEFPKEGPSILRIQQVVRGDSAAYFCASSPPAVTTDTQYFGPGTRLTVL.

This clone was seen just once. This rearrangement joins TRBV7-6 to TRBJ2-7, with 8 nucleotides matching TRBD1. With V trimmed by 5 bases and J by 3 bases, 9 bases remained unmatched. This CDR3 is built from 15 residues. CDR1 and CDR2 from the germline V gene are SGHVS and FNYEAQ. CDR3 nucleotide sequence: TGTGCCAGCAGCCAACTCAGGGGGCAGGTCTACGAGCAGTACTTC. It specifies CASSQLRGQVYEQYF.

This rearrangement joins TRBV2 to TRBJ2-7; D possibly corresponds to TRBD1 (5 bases). V lost 3 bases to trimming and J lost 3 bases, with 6 bases between them. Germline-derived CDR1 and CDR2 are SNHLY and FYNNEI. This CDR3 comprises 12 residues. CDR3 coding DNA: TGTGCCAGCAGTGATGACAGCTACGAGCAGTACTTC. It is translated as CASSDDSYEQYF.

The rearrangement uses TRBV5-1 and TRBJ2-1; 8 bases are a match to TRBD2. Losses at the gene ends were 4 bases for V and 5 bases for J; bases not matched to a gene: 11. In germline, CDR1 is SGHRS, CDR2 YFSETQ. This CDR3 has 16 residues. The CDR3 DNA follows: TGCGCCAGCAGCCCGGGCTGGCAGGGACTAGACAATGAGCAGTTCTTC. Amino acids: CASSPGWQGLDNEQFF.

The V call is TRBV6-6, the J call TRBJ1-5; D gene unclear. V lost 2 bases to trimming and J lost 6 bases, with 11 bases between them. The CDR3 has 14 amino acids. Germline CDR1 and CDR2: MNHNY and SVGAGI (reference sequence). The CDR3 DNA follows: TGTGCCAGCAGTTACGAATCTGCTTCTCAGCCCCAGCATTTT. This sequence encodes CASSYESASQPQHF.

V and J are TRBV7-9 and TRBJ1-2, with D possibly being TRBD1 (5 bases). The CDR3 is 15 residues long. The V gene lost 5 bases and the J gene lost 3 bases, with 16 bases spanning the gap. Per germline, CDR1 SEHNR and CDR2 FQNEAQ (reference sequence). In DNA, the CDR3 is TGTGCCAGCAGCGAAGGCTTTGGGGGGTACTATGGCTACACCTTC. Translation gives CASSEGFGGYYGYTF.

The chain employs TRBV19 and TRBJ1-1; 7 bases match TRBD1. This CDR3 is 15 amino acids long. V lost 6 bases to trimming and J lost 4 bases; unmatched junction nucleotides: 11. CDR1 and CDR2 from the germline V gene are LNHDA and SQIVND (reference sequence). The CDR3 here is CASSSQGRGGTEAFF. The CDR3 coding sequence is TGTGCCAGTAGCAGTCAAGGCAGGGGGGGCACTGAAGCTTTCTTT.

A remark on this clone: Within the sample, other DNA sequences also encode this same CDR3. V is TRBV19 and J is TRBJ1-1, with D tentatively TRBD1 (5 bases). The ends were cut back, 7 bases at V and 0 bases at J, with 9 bases in the middle. The CDR3 is 13 amino acids. The germline CDR1 and CDR2 sequences are LNHDA and SQIVND (reference sequence). In DNA form, the CDR3 reads TGTGCCAGTACCCTGACAGTGAACACTGAAGCTTTCTTT. Its protein is CASTLTVNTEAFF.

This clone was picked up one time. The V call is TRBV10-1, the J call TRBJ2-5; 9 positions agree with TRBD1. The CDR3 totals 17 residues. V dropped 4 bases and J dropped 2; count of bases not matched to a gene: 11. CDR1 and CDR2 (germline): WNHNN, SYGVQD (reference sequence). DNA for the CDR3: TGCGCCAGCAGTGTATACCGGGACAGGGTCGGGCAAGAGACCCAGTACTTC. This translates into CASSVYRDRVGQETQYF.

V is TRBV27 and J is TRBJ1-3; D remains ambiguous. The length of the CDR3 is 14 residues. The ends were cut back, 6 bases at V and 4 bases at J, with 13 bases in the middle. Germline assignment: CDR1 MNHEY and CDR2 SMNVEV (reference sequence). The CDR3 nucleotides are TGTGCCAGCAGGGCGGGTCTACGCGGAAACACCATATATTTT. It yields the protein CASRAGLRGNTIYF.

This chain links TRBV9 with TRBJ2-7; unclear D gene. Trimming left V 5 bases short and J 7 bases short, with 16 bases between. The CDR3 is made up of 13 amino acids. CDR1 is SGDLS, CDR2 YYNGEE, per germline. This chain's CDR3 is CASSESTEPEQYF. In nucleotides, the CDR3 is TGTGCCAGCAGTGAATCGACGGAGCCGGAGCAGTACTTC.

V usage is TRBV19 and J usage is TRBJ1-5; D not resolved. This CDR3 region has 13 residues. V was pared by 5 bases and J by 4 bases, with 9 bases between. CDR1 and CDR2 from the germline V gene are LNHDA and SQIVND (reference sequence). CDR3 sequence: CASSLSVNQPQHF. The CDR3 coding sequence is TGTGCCAGTAGTCTCTCTGTAAATCAGCCCCAGCATTTT.

The CDR3, as DNA: TGCGCCAGTACACGGGCAGCGGGGAGCATCGGGAATGAGCAGTTCTTC. The encoded protein is CASTRAAGSIGNEQFF. The gene calls are TRBV10-2 and TRBJ2-1, with 7 bases aligning to TRBD2. The CDR3 is made up of 16 amino acids. The germline gives CDR1 WSHSY, CDR2 SAAADI. V lost 9 bases, J lost 7 bases, and 18 bases stayed unmatched.

This clone has just a few counts. V usage is TRBV19 and J usage is TRBJ1-3; D is unresolved. V lost 6 bases, J lost 4 bases, and 10 bases lay in between. This CDR3 comprises 13 residues. The V gene's germline CDR1 is LNHDA and CDR2 SQIVND (reference sequence). This CDR3 reads CASRLEGGNTIYF. CDR3 coding DNA: TGTGCCAGTAGACTAGAAGGAGGAAACACCATATATTTT.

As to this clone: Distinct nucleotide sequences in the sample also encode this CDR3. This sequence joins TRBV2 and TRBJ2-2, with 8 bases identical to TRBD2. V trimming: 11 bases; J trimming: 4 bases; junction bases outside the gene matches: 9. The CDR3 consists of 14 residues. Germline V gene sequence: CDR1 SNHLY, CDR2 FYNNEI. CDR3 protein: CAGRGGRITGELFF. CDR3 in DNA: TGTGCCGGACGGGGGGGGCGGATCACCGGGGAGCTGTTTTTT.